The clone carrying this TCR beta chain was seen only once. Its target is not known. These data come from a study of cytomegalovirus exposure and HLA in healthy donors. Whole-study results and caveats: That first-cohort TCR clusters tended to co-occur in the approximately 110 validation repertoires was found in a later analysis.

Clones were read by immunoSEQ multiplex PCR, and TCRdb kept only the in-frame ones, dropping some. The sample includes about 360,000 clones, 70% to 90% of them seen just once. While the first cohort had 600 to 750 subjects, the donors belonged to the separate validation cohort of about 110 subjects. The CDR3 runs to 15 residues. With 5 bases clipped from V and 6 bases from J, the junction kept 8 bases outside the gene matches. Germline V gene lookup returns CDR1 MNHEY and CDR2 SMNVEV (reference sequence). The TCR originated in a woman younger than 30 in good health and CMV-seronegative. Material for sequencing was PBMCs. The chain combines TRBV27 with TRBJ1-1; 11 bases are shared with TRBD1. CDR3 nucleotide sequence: TGTGCCAGCAGTCCTTCCCCGGGACAGGGGGCTGAAGCTTTCTTT. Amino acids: CASSPSPGQGAEAFF.